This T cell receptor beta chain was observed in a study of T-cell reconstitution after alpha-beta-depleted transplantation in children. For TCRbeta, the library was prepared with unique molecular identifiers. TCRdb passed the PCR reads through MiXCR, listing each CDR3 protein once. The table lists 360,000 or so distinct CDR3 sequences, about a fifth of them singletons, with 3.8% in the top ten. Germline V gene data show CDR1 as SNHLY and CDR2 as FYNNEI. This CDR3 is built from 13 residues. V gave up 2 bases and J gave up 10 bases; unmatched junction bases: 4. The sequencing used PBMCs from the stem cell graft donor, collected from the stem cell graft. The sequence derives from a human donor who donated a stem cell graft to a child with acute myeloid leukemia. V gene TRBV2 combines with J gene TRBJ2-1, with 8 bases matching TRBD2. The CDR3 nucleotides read TGTGCCAGCAGTGAAAAGCGGGAGAGGGAGCAGTTCTTC. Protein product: CASSEKREREQFF.